This T cell receptor (beta chain) appears in the sequencing data of a study of identical twins. Study-level points and caveats: For out-of-frame alpha sequences shared by twins, low generation probability was in excess. Models predicted too little out-of-frame TCR alpha sharing in monozygotic twins. Reduced insertions were recorded for abundant cord blood beta clonotypes, with no such pattern in memory repertoires.

In germline, CDR1 is LGHDT, CDR2 YNNKEL (reference sequence). The CDR3 spans 17 residues. V was pared by 4 bases and J by 3 bases, with 21 bases between. A universal primer site was added by template switching, and unique molecular identifiers were carried by the cDNA. From the 5' RACE reads, TCRdb called clonotypes with MiXCR, one entry per CDR3 protein. The table records fewer than 250,000 distinct CDR3 sequences, about 7.3% of them present only once. This clonotype has more than one count but fewer than ten. Its antigen is unidentified. The same data also went into a second study, on yellow fever vaccine responses in identical twins.

The chain recombines TRBV3-1 with TRBJ2-5; D is perhaps TRBD1 (5 bases). Material for sequencing was memory (CD45RO+) T cells sorted from blood. This clonotype was obtained from a woman aged 18-35 years in good health. The CDR3, as DNA: TGTGCCAGCAGCCCCCATCTTGACCCCAGGGTAAAAGAGACCCAGTACTTC. This codes for CASSPHLDPRVKETQYF.